The 13 T cell receptor beta chains reported below all come from one sample, sequenced in a study of blood T cell repertoires in COVID-19. Here immunoSEQ multiplex PCR was the method, and the copy in TCRdb shows in-frame clones only, minus some. In the table there are some 74,000 clones, 70% to 85% of which are singletons. The source material was peripheral blood. The receptor set was obtained from a woman in her fifties or sixties with acute or convalescent COVID-19.

The genes are TRBV19 and TRBJ2-5, with 10 bases fitting TRBD1. This CDR3 has 14 amino acids. Germline CDR1 and CDR2: LNHDA and SQIVND (reference sequence). The V segment lost 5 bases and the J segment 5 bases; nucleotides outside the gene matches: 5. CDR3: CASSDRGRSETQYF. The CDR3 DNA reads TGTGCCAGTAGTGACAGGGGGCGGTCGGAGACCCAGTACTTC.

The chain links TRBV4-1 to TRBJ1-2; 7 bases agree with TRBD1. V shed 4 bases, J shed 1 base, and the junction held 6 bases outside the gene matches. Per the germline V gene, CDR1 is MGHRA and CDR2 is YSYEKL. The CDR3 is 15 residues long. The CDR3 DNA is TGCGCCAGCAGCCCCCGGGACAGTTATAACTATGGCTACACCTTC. It codes for CASSPRDSYNYGYTF.

The chain recombines TRBV2 with TRBJ2-1; TRBD1 matches 7 bases. The CDR3 runs to 14 residues. The V and J ends lost 6 bases and 0 bases, in that order; junction bases with no gene match: 2. CDR1 and CDR2 from the germline V gene are SNHLY and FYNNEI. CDR3 amino acids: CASSGDSSYNEQFF. DNA for the CDR3: TGTGCCAGCAGCGGGGACAGCTCCTACAATGAGCAGTTCTTC.

This clone appeared once. V and J are TRBV4-1 and TRBJ1-5; a possible D gene is TRBD1 (5 bases). Trimming removed 0 bases at V and 3 bases at J, with 9 bases between. This CDR3 region has 15 residues. The V gene's germline CDR1 is MGHRA and CDR2 YSYEKL. The DNA of the CDR3 is TGCGCCAGCAGCCAAGACAGGGTGACCAATCAGCCCCAGCATTTT. Encoded protein: CASSQDRVTNQPQHF.

This clone was seen just once. This rearrangement joins TRBV5-5 to TRBJ2-6; D is undetermined. The CDR3 runs to 16 residues. Trimming stripped 0 bases from V and 1 base from J, with 8 bases between. Germline V lookup: CDR1 SGHKS, CDR2 YYEKEE (reference sequence). In DNA, the CDR3 is TGTGCCAGCAGCTTGGCCAGTCATTCTGGGGCCAACGTCCTGACTTTC. Its protein product is CASSLASHSGANVLTF.

V is TRBV10-3 and J is TRBJ2-7; 14 positions match TRBD2. Germline CDR1 is ENHRY and CDR2 is SYGVKD. The CDR3 totals 16 residues. The trim removed 3 bases at V and 6 bases at J, leaving 7 bases unmatched. The CDR3 loop reads CAISDPTSGRAFEQYF. The CDR3 DNA follows: TGTGCCATCAGTGACCCGACTAGCGGGAGGGCTTTCGAGCAGTACTTC.

The chain couples TRBV3-1 (or the pseudogene TRBV3-2) to TRBJ1-2; D is perhaps TRBD1 (5 bases). The CDR3 has 13 residues. V gave up 9 bases and J gave up 2 bases, with 13 bases separating them. Germline V CDR1 and CDR2: LGHDT, YNNKEL (reference sequence). The CDR3 loop reads CARNRDCNYGYTF. The CDR3 nucleotides are TGTGCCAGAAACCGGGACTGCAACTATGGCTACACCTTC.

V and J are TRBV7-6 and TRBJ2-3; the match to TRBD1 covers 8 bases. The CDR3 loop spans 20 amino acids. The V segment lost 1 base and the J segment 0 bases; nucleotides outside the gene matches: 15. Germline assignment: CDR1 SGHVS and CDR2 FNYEAQ. CDR3 nucleotides: TGTGCCAGCAGCTTAGTGGGTCGAGTGACAGGGGTTGATAGCACAGATACGCAGTATTTT. Translated, it gives CASSLVGRVTGVDSTDTQYF.

The V gene is TRBV5-6, the J gene TRBJ1-3; TRBD1 might be the D (6 bases). The CDR3 has 14 amino acids. V dropped 5 bases and J dropped 0 bases, with 9 bases sitting between them. Germline values: CDR1 SGHDT, CDR2 YYEEEE. The DNA for the CDR3 is TGTGCCAGCAGTTGGACAGTCTCTGGAAACACCATATATTTT. This codes for CASSWTVSGNTIYF.

The chain joins TRBV5-4 to TRBJ2-1; 9 positions match TRBD2. This CDR3 spans 16 amino acids. CDR1 SGHNT and CDR2 YYREEE come from the germline V gene (reference sequence). Trimming took 5 bases from V and 5 from J; bases not matched to a gene: 11. The CDR3 reads CASSGGIAGENNEQFF. CDR3 DNA sequence: TGTGCCAGCAGTGGGGGGATAGCGGGAGAAAACAATGAGCAGTTCTTC.

This clone was detected once. This rearrangement joins TRBV7-9 to TRBJ1-4; D is possibly TRBD1 (5 bases). The CDR3 length is 15 residues. The V end was cut by 2 bases, the J end by 3 bases, with 10 bases between. Looked up from germline, CDR1 is SEHNR and CDR2 is FQNEAQ (reference sequence). The CDR3 DNA reads TGTGCCAGCAGCTTAACTTCAGGGCCTAATGAAAAACTGTTTTTT. Translation: CASSLTSGPNEKLFF.

The rearrangement joins TRBV15 to TRBJ1-5; TRBD1 matches at 7 bases. Germline V gene data show CDR1 as LNHNV and CDR2 as YYDKDF (reference sequence). This CDR3 is 13 amino acids long. Trimming removed 3 bases from V and 5 bases from J; junction bases left unmatched: 1. The CDR3 nucleotides read TGTGCCACCAGCAGCCAGGGGGATCAGCCCCAGCATTTT. It is translated as CATSSQGDQPQHF.

The rearrangement links TRBV12-3 or TRBV12-4 to TRBJ1-1, with D uncertain. This CDR3 has 13 residues. The V end was cut by 7 bases, the J end by 1 base, with 10 bases between. CDR3 residues: CASIAQENTEAFF. In DNA, the CDR3 is TGTGCCAGCATCGCGCAGGAGAACACTGAAGCTTTCTTT.